One and the same sample provided the 5 T cell receptor beta chains below, sequenced in a study of T cell repertoires in cytomegalovirus infection. TCRdb passed the reads through MiXCR, listing each CDR3 protein once. The sample comprises about 600,000 distinct CDR3 sequences, 24% of which are singletons, and 8% rests with the top ten. Specimen: CD8+ T cells from PBMCs. These receptor sequences come from a human donor in good health (CMV status not recorded). Some clones in this sample may be carry-over from other donors' samples.

In this sample, this clonotype turned up many times. This sequence joins TRBV7-2 and TRBJ1-5; 7 bases match TRBD1. J lost 3 bases, V lost 6 bases, and 11 bases had no gene match. CDR1 is SGHTA and CDR2 is FQGNSA in the germline V gene. This CDR3 region has 16 residues. The CDR3 DNA follows: TGTGCCAGCAGTGTAGAGACAGGGATGCCCAATCAGCCCCAGCATTTT. Its protein is CASSVETGMPNQPQHF.

The chain is built from TRBV11-1 and TRBJ2-1; D uncertain. Trimming stripped 5 bases from V and 6 bases from J, with 14 bases between. The length of the CDR3 is 14 residues. Germline V gene sequence: CDR1 SGHAT, CDR2 FQDESV (reference sequence). In DNA, the CDR3 is TGTGCCAGCAGCCATCGGACGGAGTTCAATGAGCAGTTCTTC. Translation gives CASSHRTEFNEQFF.

The chain combines TRBV12-3 or TRBV12-4 with TRBJ2-1; 9 positions agree with TRBD1. CDR3 size: 15 residues. Germline trimming cut 5 bases from V and 5 bases from J; bases unmatched to any gene: 7. CDR3 protein: CASSRTGTGNNEQFF. CDR3 nucleotides: TGTGCCAGCAGTCGCACAGGGACAGGGAACAATGAGCAGTTCTTC.

This clonotype was seen ten or more times. The V and J genes are TRBV10-3 and TRBJ2-3, with D perhaps matching TRBD1 (6 bases). V lost 11 bases and J 1 base, leaving 16 bases between the germline ends. The length of the CDR3 is 14 residues. The germline gives CDR1 ENHRY, CDR2 SYGVKD. The CDR3 sequence: CAATPGVGTDTQYF. The DNA for the CDR3 is TGTGCCGCCACTCCAGGGGTTGGCACAGATACGCAGTATTTT.

CDR3 nucleotide sequence: TGCGCCAGCAGCCAAGGAGGACCTCAGGAGCAGTTCTTC. Its translation is CASSQGGPQEQFF. V usage is TRBV4-3 and J usage is TRBJ2-1; D is undetermined. The CDR3 totals 13 residues. The germline CDR1 and CDR2 sequences are LGHNA and YSLEER. V lost 1 base and J 10 bases, leaving 11 bases between the germline ends.